This T cell receptor (beta chain) derives from a study of CD8+ T cells in alopecia areata. Collection of lesional scalp punch biopsies and peripheral blood was performed in alopecia areata patients. The sequencing template was cDNA reverse transcribed from extracted RNA. Sequenced by immunoSEQ multiplex PCR; TCRdb stores in-frame clones only, minus some. The data hold about 97,000 clones, with roughly 41% observed a single time. This CDR3 spans 12 amino acids. Trimming took off 5 bases at V and 12 bases at J, with 14 bases between the two ends. CDR1 is MDHEN, CDR2 SYDVKM, per germline. This clone has only a few counts.

The sequencing input was CD4+ T cells sorted from blood. This chain joins TRBV28 and TRBJ1-5; unclear D gene. The TCR sequence derives from a human donor with alopecia areata. As DNA, the CDR3 is TGTGCCAGCAGTAGTGGAGTCAGAGGCCAGCATTTT. It codes for CASSSGVRGQHF. Full variable domain (missing parts from reference TRBV28 and TRBJ1-5): DVKVTQSSRYLVKRTGEKVFLECVQDMDHENMFWYRQDPGLGLRLIYFSYDVKMKEKGDIPEGYSVSREKKERFSLILESASTNQTSMYLCASSSGVRGQHFGDGTRLSIL.